The rows below give T cell receptor beta chains drawn from one sample of a study of identifying expanded T cells in peripheral blood. The protocol was immunoSEQ multiplex PCR, while the TCRdb copy is restricted to in-frame clones and leaves out a portion. This table has approximately 110,000 clones, roughly 89% appearing once. Sequenced material: blood. All receptors derive from a person aged 18-70 years in good health. Both conserved end residues are part of each CDR3. A D gene is named only where the DNA matches it firmly. Where a row states a size, it is once, few, many or the class of an expanded clone; other rows omit it.

>TRBJ1-5|NA|TRBV6-1|NA
TGTGCCACCTCGGGGGGGGTGATTCAGGGGCCCCAGCATTTT
CATSGGVIQGPQHF
>TRBJ1-4|NA|TRBV25-1|NA
TGTGCCAGCAGTCTTAGGAATAATGAAAAACTGTTTTTT
CASSLRNNEKLFF
>TRBJ2-3|TRBD2|TRBV7-2|NA
TGTGCCAGCAGTTACGGGGGGGCCACAGATACGCAGTATTTT
CASSYGGATDTQYF
>TRBJ2-2|NA|TRBV6-1|NA
TGTGCCAGCAGTGGGGTTGGCACCGGGGAGCTGTTTTTT
CASSGVGTGELFF
>TRBJ1-4|NA|TRBV25-1|NA
TGTGCCAGCAGCGTCCCACCCTATGGAAGAGGAAAGGAAAAACTGTTTTTT
CASSVPPYGRGKEKLFF
>TRBJ2-7|TRBD2|TRBV4-1|NA
TGCGCCAGCAGCCCGTCCGGGGGGACGGGGCCATCCTACGAGCAGTACTTC
CASSPSGGTGPSYEQYF
>TRBJ2-7|NA|TRBV30|NA
TGTGCCTGGAGGCCGGGCCGCGGAACCCCCTACGAGCAGTACTTC
CAWRPGRGTPYEQYF
>TRBJ1-2|TRBD1|TRBV7-9|NA
TGTGCCAGCAGCTTCGCGGACAGGGGCTATGGCTACACCTTC
CASSFADRGYGYTF
>TRBJ1-4|NA|TRBV9|few
TGTGCCAGCAGCCAGGGGTTAGGGGATGAAAAACTGTTTTTT
CASSQGLGDEKLFF
>TRBJ1-1|NA|TRBV7-9|NA
TGTGCCAGCAGCTTATTACCCACTGAAGCTTTCTTT
CASSLLPTEAFF
>TRBJ2-1|TRBD2|TRBV12-5|NA
TGTGCTAGTGGCCAGACTAGCGGGGGGGCCTCCTACAATGAGCAGTTCTTC
CASGQTSGGASYNEQFF
>TRBJ1-5|NA|TRBV4-3|NA
TGCGCCAGCAGCCAACAACCCCTAGGGAATCAGCCCCAGCATTTT
CASSQQPLGNQPQHF
>TRBJ2-7|NA|TRBV7-8|NA
TGTGCCAGCAGCTCCTCGACAGCTATATCACTCTACGAGCAGTACTTC
CASSSSTAISLYEQYF
>TRBJ1-6|TRBD1|TRBV5-6|few
TGTGCCAGCAGCTTGGTGAGCAGGGGGATAGATTCACCCCTCCACTTT
CASSLVSRGIDSPLHF
>TRBJ2-5|NA|TRBV10-1|NA
TGCGCCAGCAGTGAGTCAGGGAGTCACCAAGAGACCCAGTACTTC
CASSESGSHQETQYF
>TRBJ1-4|TRBD1|TRBV7-9|NA
TGTGCCAGCAGCCGTTGGACAGGGGTTAATGAAAAACTGTTTTTT
CASSRWTGVNEKLFF
>TRBJ2-7|NA|TRBV19|NA
TGTGCCAGTAGTATTTGGGGTGGCTACGAGCAGTACTTC
CASSIWGGYEQYF
>TRBJ2-2|NA|TRBV5-6|NA
TGTGCCAGCAGCCCCTTCGGGATAACGAGCACCGGGGAGCTGTTTTTT
CASSPFGITSTGELFF
>TRBJ2-3|TRBD2|TRBV7-2|NA
TGTGCCAGCAGCTCGATAGCGGGGAGCACAGATACGCAGTATTTT
CASSSIAGSTDTQYF
>TRBJ2-7|TRBD2|TRBV28|NA
TGTGCCAGCAGTCTATCCGGGACTAGCGGTTCCTACGAGCAGTACTTC
CASSLSGTSGSYEQYF
>TRBJ1-2|NA|TRBV10-3|NA
TGTGCCATCAGTGAACAGGACTATGGCTACACCTTC
CAISEQDYGYTF
>TRBJ2-3|NA|TRBV7-9|NA
TGTGCCAGCAGCCCTACGTTAGTAGTCACAGATACGCAGTATTTT
CASSPTLVVTDTQYF
>TRBJ1-2|NA|TRBV15|NA
TGTGCCACCAGCGATACAAGAACAGGTAACGTGGAGTATGGCTACACCTTC
CATSDTRTGNVEYGYTF
>TRBJ1-2|NA|TRBV4-3|NA
TGCGCCAGCAGCCAAGATACTCGGGGTCCTTCCTATGGCTACACCTTC
CASSQDTRGPSYGYTF
>TRBJ2-7|NA|TRBV7-9|NA
TGTGCCAGCAGCTTAAATCTGGCACGAGAGCTCTACAAGCAGTACTTC
CASSLNLARELYKQYF
>TRBJ2-2|NA|TRBV4-2|NA
TGTGCCAGCAGCCAAGGGTTATCTAACACCGGGGAGCTGTTTTTT
CASSQGLSNTGELFF
>TRBJ1-1|NA|TRBV7-8|NA
TGTGCCAGCAGCTTAGAGGCCCCCCACGGTGAAGCTTTCTTT
CASSLEAPHGEAFF
>TRBJ2-7|TRBD2|TRBV13|NA
TGTGCCAGCAGCTTAGTGCCCGGGACTAGCGGGGGTATGTACGAGCAGTACTTC
CASSLVPGTSGGMYEQYF
>TRBJ2-5|NA|TRBV6-1|NA
TGTGCCAGCAGTGTTATGCAGGGCCCTCGGACCCAGTACTTC
CASSVMQGPRTQYF
>TRBJ1-6|NA|TRBV28|NA
TGTGCCAGCAGTTTAGGTGGCAGTGGGAATTCACCCCTCCACTTT
CASSLGGSGNSPLHF
>TRBJ2-7|NA|TRBV5-1|once
TGCGCCAGCAGCCGACAGCTACTCTCCTACGAGCAGTACTTC
CASSRQLLSYEQYF
>TRBJ1-5|NA|TRBV28|NA
TGTGCCAGCAACCTTTCCAATCAGCCCCAGCATTTT
CASNLSNQPQHF
>TRBJ1-1|TRBD1|TRBV7-2|NA
TGTGCCAGCAGCTTGGGGACAGCGAACACTGAAGCTTTCTTT
CASSLGTANTEAFF
>TRBJ2-7|NA|TRBV6-6|NA
TGTGCCTCGAGGGAGGGGGCTGTCTACGAGCAGTACTTC
CASREGAVYEQYF
>TRBJ2-7|TRBD1|TRBV19|NA
TGTGCCAGTAGTACGAAAGCAGGGGGCTCCTACGAGCAGTACTTC
CASSTKAGGSYEQYF
>TRBJ1-6|NA|TRBV10-1|NA
TGCGCCAGCAGATCGACAGCAAGTTCACCCCTCCACTTT
CASRSTASSPLHF
>TRBJ1-1|NA|TRBV9|NA
TGTGCCAGCAGCGTAGTTACGGCGAACACTGAAGCTTTCTTT
CASSVVTANTEAFF
>TRBJ2-5|TRBD2|TRBV7-2|NA
TGTGCCAGCAGCTTACGCCGGGTAGCGGGGGGCCGACCCCAGTACTTC
CASSLRRVAGGRPQYF
>TRBJ2-3|NA|TRBV13|NA
TGTGCCAGCAGACGGGGCAGCGACATCACAGATACGCAGTATTTT
CASRRGSDITDTQYF
>TRBJ1-3|NA|TRBV6-5|NA
TGTGCCAGCCGCGATGGGATAGGAAACACCATATATTTT
CASRDGIGNTIYF
>TRBJ1-6|NA|TRBV7-8|once
TGTGCCAGCAGCCCCACCGGACGGTATAATTCACCCCTCCACTTT
CASSPTGRYNSPLHF
>TRBJ2-7|TRBD1|TRBV4-1|NA
TGCGCCAGCAGCCAAGAAACCCATGGACAGGGCCGGTGGGGGCAGTACTTC
CASSQETHGQGRWGQYF
>TRBJ2-5|NA|TRBV25-1|once
TGTGCCAGCAGAGGACAGAGTCAAGAGACCCAGTACTTC
CASRGQSQETQYF
>TRBJ1-2|TRBD1|TRBV7-9|NA
TGTGCCAGCAGCCTCGACAGGGGCCCAAATGGCTACACCTTC
CASSLDRGPNGYTF
>TRBJ2-2|NA|TRBV6-1|once
TGTGCCAGCAGTGAATATGGACGGACGAACACCGGGGAGCTGTTTTTT
CASSEYGRTNTGELFF
>TRBJ2-2|TRBD2|TRBV7-8|NA
TGTGCCAGCAGCTTAGAGAGCGGGGACCCCACCGGGGAGCTGTTTTTT
CASSLESGDPTGELFF
>TRBJ1-1|NA|TRBV29-1|NA
TGCAGCGTTGCCCTCGGATTGAACACTGAAGCTTTCTTT
CSVALGLNTEAFF
>TRBJ2-1|NA|TRBV5-1|NA
TGCGCCAGCAGCTTGTCTTTTCCGGGTTCCTACAATGAGCAGTTCTTC
CASSLSFPGSYNEQFF